One and the same sample provided the 20 T cell receptor beta chains below, sequenced in a study of cytomegalovirus exposure and HLA in healthy donors. The PCR ran on 60 Vbeta and 13 Jbeta primers. TCRdb's table, derived via immunoSEQ multiplex PCR, lists solely in-frame clones and lacks some. The sample contains 90,000 or so clones, around 84% of which appear only once. The specimen was PBMCs. Every receptor here comes from a woman between 40 and 55 years old in good health and CMV-seronegative.

Of note for this clone: Mismatch with germline at one junction end may stem from a read error. Additional DNA sequences in this sample encode the identical CDR3. This sequence joins TRBV4-1 and TRBJ2-7, with 8 bases lining up with TRBD2. This CDR3 comprises 16 residues. CDR1 MGHRA and CDR2 YSYEKL come from the germline V gene. The CDR3 DNA is TGCGCCAGTAGCCAAGGGACCGGGAGGGTAACCTACGAGCAGTACTTC. Its protein product is CASSQGTGRVTYEQYF.

The V call is TRBV19, the J call TRBJ2-7; 11 nucleotides line up with TRBD2. J lost 5 bases, V lost 10 bases, and 16 bases had no gene match. Germline values: CDR1 LNHDA, CDR2 SQIVND (reference sequence). This CDR3 spans 16 amino acids. CDR3 sequence (DNA): TGTGCCATTCCGACTAGCGGGATAGCCCGCGTAGACGAGCAGTACTTC. Amino acid sequence: CAIPTSGIARVDEQYF.

The genes are TRBV5-4 and TRBJ1-2, with D uncertain. This CDR3 has 13 amino acids. Trimming took off 0 bases at V and 6 bases at J, with 9 bases between the two ends. CDR1 SGHNT and CDR2 YYREEE come from the germline V gene (reference sequence). This CDR3 reads CASSLVAGNGYTF. In DNA form, the CDR3 reads TGTGCCAGCAGCTTGGTTGCGGGTAATGGCTACACCTTC. The entire variable domain, with the rest obtained from reference TRBV5-4 and TRBJ1-2, is as follows: ETGVTQSPTHLIKTRGQQVTLRCSSQSGHNTVSWYQQALGQGPQFIFQYYREEENGRGNFPPRFSGLQFPNYSSELNVNALELDDSALYLCASSLVAGNGYTFGSGTRLTVV.

CDR3 sequence reads: CASSPSNSYGYTF. The CDR3 DNA sequence: TGTGCCAGTAGTCCCTCCAACAGCTATGGCTACACCTTC. The rearrangement uses TRBV19 and TRBJ1-2; no reliable D call. The CDR3 spans 13 residues. Deletions cut 5 bases from V and 4 bases from J, with 11 bases between. Germline-derived CDR1 and CDR2 are LNHDA and SQIVND (reference sequence).

V usage is TRBV2 and J usage is TRBJ2-2; the match to TRBD1 covers 9 bases. Germline trimming cut 5 bases from V and 6 bases from J; bases unmatched to any gene: 7. Looked up from germline, CDR1 is SNHLY and CDR2 is FYNNEI. The CDR3 sequence is 15 residues long. CDR3: CASSWGQGGAGELFF. The CDR3 region has the DNA TGTGCCAGCAGTTGGGGACAGGGAGGGGCCGGGGAGCTGTTTTTT.

The chain couples TRBV6-1 to TRBJ1-2; tentatively, D is TRBD1 (5 bases). Germline lookup yields CDR1 MNHNS and CDR2 SASEGT. The CDR3 runs to 13 residues. V lost 6 bases to trimming and J lost 5 bases, with 13 bases between them. The CDR3 region is CASRSGLQYGYTF. The CDR3 DNA reads as TGTGCCAGCAGGTCAGGGTTGCAGTATGGCTACACCTTC.

This sequence joins TRBV18 and TRBJ1-2; possibly TRBD1 for D (6 bases). V gave up 2 bases and J gave up 2 bases, with 12 bases separating them. Germline CDR1 is KGHSH and CDR2 is LQKENI. This CDR3 region has 15 residues. CDR3 DNA sequence: TGTGCCAGCTCACCAAGACAGGAGATAAACTATGGCTACACCTTC. It specifies CASSPRQEINYGYTF.

CDR3 nucleotides: TGTGCCAGCAGCTTAGAAGGTACGGGACAAGAGACCCAGTACTTC. The encoded protein is CASSLEGTGQETQYF. V usage is TRBV7-9 and J usage is TRBJ2-5; D might be TRBD2 (5 bases). The CDR3 length is 15 residues. Trimming cost V 1 base and J 2 bases, with 11 bases left between them. CDR1 is SEHNR, CDR2 FQNEAQ, per germline (reference sequence).

This clone turned up a few times. The gene calls are TRBV7-9 and TRBJ1-5, with 7 bases fitting TRBD1. CDR3 size: 16 residues. The junction had 10 bases not matched to a gene; V was cut back by 5 bases and J by 3 bases. CDR1 SEHNR and CDR2 FQNEAQ come from the germline V gene (reference sequence). The CDR3 is CASSPDRVSNNQPQHF. As DNA, the CDR3 is TGTGCCAGCAGCCCCGACAGGGTTTCTAACAATCAGCCCCAGCATTTT.

The chain uses TRBV13 and TRBJ2-1; 13 bases are shared with TRBD2. The CDR3 has 16 residues. V gave up 3 bases and J gave up 7 bases; unmatched junction bases: 6. The germline gives CDR1 PRHDT, CDR2 FYEKMQ (reference sequence). In DNA form, the CDR3 reads TGTGCCAGCAGCTTTGGACTAGCGGGAGCGACGAATGAGCAGTTCTTC. It encodes CASSFGLAGATNEQFF.

The chain employs TRBV19 and TRBJ1-2, with 9 bases matching TRBD1. Germline-derived CDR1 and CDR2 are LNHDA and SQIVND (reference sequence). J lost 6 bases, V lost 3 bases, and 5 bases had no gene match. CDR3 length: 14 residues. The CDR3 spells CASSMDRGTHGYTF. The CDR3 DNA reads as TGTGCCAGTAGTATGGACAGGGGCACCCATGGCTACACCTTC.

V gene TRBV2 combines with J gene TRBJ1-3, with D unresolved. The ends were cut back, 6 bases at V and 4 bases at J, with 16 bases in the middle. This CDR3 is 15 amino acids long. The germline CDR1 and CDR2 sequences are SNHLY and FYNNEI. The CDR3 sequence: CASRGRMRQGNTIYF. CDR3 nucleotides: TGTGCCAGCAGGGGGAGAATGAGGCAGGGAAACACCATATATTTT.

J is TRBJ2-5 and V is TRBV21-1; no check of the table's D call, TRBD1, against the DNA was made. TRBV21-1 constitutes a pseudogene. The CDR3 contains 15 residues. DNA of the CDR3: TGTGCCAGCAGCAAATGGACAGGGGTAGAGGAGACCCAGTACTTC. This sequence encodes CASSKWTGVEETQYF.

The chain uses TRBV29-1 and TRBJ1-5, with D possibly matching TRBD1 (5 bases). Germline CDR1 is SQVTM and CDR2 is ANQGSEA. CDR3 size: 13 residues. Trimming took off 7 bases at V and 6 bases at J, with 16 bases between the two ends. CDR3 coding DNA: TGCAGCGCAAGTTTGTCGGGGGGTCAGCCCCAGCATTTT. Translated, it gives CSASLSGGQPQHF.

The chain has TRBV28 and TRBJ1-1; tentatively, D is TRBD1 (6 bases). Trimming cost V 2 bases and J 2 bases, with 15 bases left between them. The CDR3 extends over 16 amino acids. Germline V gene data show CDR1 as MDHEN and CDR2 as SYDVKM. CDR3: CASSLPKTGTNTEAFF. The DNA for the CDR3 is TGTGCCAGCAGTTTACCTAAAACAGGGACCAACACTGAAGCTTTCTTT.

The V and J genes are TRBV2 and TRBJ1-5, with 7 bases lining up with TRBD1. V shed 6 bases and J 4 bases; nucleotides not matched to a gene: 6. There are 14 residues in the CDR3. Germline assignment: CDR1 SNHLY and CDR2 FYNNEI. The CDR3 protein is CASSLGTANQPQHF. Here the CDR3 DNA reads TGTGCCAGCAGCCTTGGGACAGCTAATCAGCCCCAGCATTTT. Supplemented by reference TRBV2 and TRBJ1-5, the full variable domain reads EPEVTQTPSHQVTQMGQEVILRCVPISNHLYFYWYRQILGQKVEFLVSFYNNEISEKSEIFDDQFSVERPDGSNFTLKIRSTKLEDSAMYFCASSLGTANQPQHFGDGTRLSIL.

CDR3 in amino acids: CASSLVGGRAYNEQFF. The DNA for the CDR3 is TGTGCCAGCAGCTTAGTGGGCGGGAGGGCCTACAATGAGCAGTTCTTC. The chain has TRBV11-1 and TRBJ2-1, with 9 bases that match TRBD2. CDR1 is SGHAT, CDR2 FQDESV, per germline (reference sequence). There are 16 residues in the CDR3. V trimming: 1 base; J trimming: 2 bases; junction bases outside the gene matches: 3.

The chain is built from TRBV19 and TRBJ2-2, with D possibly matching TRBD1 (6 bases). V lost 7 bases, J lost 2 bases, and 17 bases lay in between. The CDR3 has 16 residues. The germline CDR1 and CDR2 sequences are LNHDA and SQIVND (reference sequence). The CDR3, as DNA: TGTGCCAGTATCGCTCAAGGACAGAGCAACACCGGGGAGCTGTTTTTT. It specifies CASIAQGQSNTGELFF.

The chain recombines TRBV25-1 with TRBJ2-7; D might be TRBD1 (6 bases). V lost 1 base to trimming and J lost 5 bases, with 21 bases between them. The germline gives CDR1 MGHDK, CDR2 SYGVNS. The CDR3 consists of 17 residues. CDR3 loop: CASSESGQPTGIHEQYF. In nucleotides, the CDR3 is TGTGCCAGCAGTGAATCAGGGCAACCTACAGGGATACACGAGCAGTACTTC.

The chain combines TRBV6-4 with TRBJ2-1; 8 bases map to TRBD2. The CDR3 loop spans 12 amino acids. Trimming took 3 bases from V and 12 from J; bases not matched to a gene: 4. CDR1 and CDR2 (germline): MRHNA, SNTAGT. The CDR3 reads CASSDSSGPQFF. The DNA for the CDR3 is TGTGCCAGCAGTGATTCTAGCGGGCCGCAGTTCTTC.